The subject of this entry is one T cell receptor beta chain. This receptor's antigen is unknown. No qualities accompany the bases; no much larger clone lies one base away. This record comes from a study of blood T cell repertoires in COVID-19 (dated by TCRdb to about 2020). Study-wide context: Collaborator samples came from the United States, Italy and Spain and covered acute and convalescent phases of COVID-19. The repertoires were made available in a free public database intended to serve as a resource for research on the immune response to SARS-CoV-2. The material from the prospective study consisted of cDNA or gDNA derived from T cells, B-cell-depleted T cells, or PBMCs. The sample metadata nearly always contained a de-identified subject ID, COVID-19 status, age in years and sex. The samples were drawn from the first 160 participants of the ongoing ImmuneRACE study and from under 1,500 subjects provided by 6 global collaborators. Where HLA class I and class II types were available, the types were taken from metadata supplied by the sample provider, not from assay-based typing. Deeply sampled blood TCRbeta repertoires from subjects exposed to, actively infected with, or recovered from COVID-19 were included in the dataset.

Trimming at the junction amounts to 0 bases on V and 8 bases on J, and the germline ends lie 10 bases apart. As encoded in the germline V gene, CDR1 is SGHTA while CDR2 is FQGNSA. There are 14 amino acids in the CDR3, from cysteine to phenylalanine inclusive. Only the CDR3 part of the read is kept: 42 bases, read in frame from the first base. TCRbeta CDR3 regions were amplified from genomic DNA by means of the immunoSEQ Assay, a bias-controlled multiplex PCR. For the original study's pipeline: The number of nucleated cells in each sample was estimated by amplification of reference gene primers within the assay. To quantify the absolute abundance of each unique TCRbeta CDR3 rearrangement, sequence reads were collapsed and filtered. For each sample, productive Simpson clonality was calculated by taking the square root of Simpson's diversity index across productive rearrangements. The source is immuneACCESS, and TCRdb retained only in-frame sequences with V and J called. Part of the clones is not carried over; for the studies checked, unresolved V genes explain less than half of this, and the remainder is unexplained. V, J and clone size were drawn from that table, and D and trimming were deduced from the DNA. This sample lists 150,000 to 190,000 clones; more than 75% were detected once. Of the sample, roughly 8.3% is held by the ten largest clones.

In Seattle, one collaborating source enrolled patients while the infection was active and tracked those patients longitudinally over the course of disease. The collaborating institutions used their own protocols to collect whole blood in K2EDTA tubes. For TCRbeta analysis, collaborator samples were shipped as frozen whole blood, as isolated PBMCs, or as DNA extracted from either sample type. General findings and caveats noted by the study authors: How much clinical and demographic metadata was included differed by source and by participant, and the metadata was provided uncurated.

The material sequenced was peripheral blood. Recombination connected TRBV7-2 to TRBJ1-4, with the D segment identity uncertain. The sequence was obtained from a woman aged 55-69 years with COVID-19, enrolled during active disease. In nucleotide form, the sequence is TGTGCCAGCAGCTTAGCACCGACGGGGGAAAAACTGTTTTTT. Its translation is CASSLAPTGEKLFF.